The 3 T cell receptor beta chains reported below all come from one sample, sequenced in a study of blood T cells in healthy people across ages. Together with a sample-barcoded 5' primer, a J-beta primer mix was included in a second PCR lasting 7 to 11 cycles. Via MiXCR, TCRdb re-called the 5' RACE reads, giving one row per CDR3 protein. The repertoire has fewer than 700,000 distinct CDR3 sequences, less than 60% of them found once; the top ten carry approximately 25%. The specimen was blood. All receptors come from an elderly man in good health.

This CDR3 is CASSSQTNYEQYF. CDR3 DNA sequence: TGTGCCAGCAGCTCCCAAACAAACTACGAGCAGTACTTC. V gene TRBV7-2 combines with J gene TRBJ2-7; D ambiguous. Trimming shortened V by 4 bases and J by 3 bases, and 10 bases separated the two germline ends. The germline gives CDR1 SGHTA, CDR2 FQGNSA. The CDR3 runs 13 residues.

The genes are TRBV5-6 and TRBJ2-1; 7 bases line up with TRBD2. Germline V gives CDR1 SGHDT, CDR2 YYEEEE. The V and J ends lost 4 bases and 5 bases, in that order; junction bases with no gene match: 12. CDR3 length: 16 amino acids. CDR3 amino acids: CASSADAGVPHNEQFF. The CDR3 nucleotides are TGTGCCAGCAGCGCCGATGCGGGGGTCCCACACAATGAGCAGTTCTTC.

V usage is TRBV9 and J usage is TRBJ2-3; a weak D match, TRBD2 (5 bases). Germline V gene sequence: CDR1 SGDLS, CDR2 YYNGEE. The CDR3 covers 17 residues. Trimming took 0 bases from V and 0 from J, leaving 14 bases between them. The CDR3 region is CASSVGRQLASTDTQYF. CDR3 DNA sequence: TGTGCCAGCAGCGTAGGGCGGCAGCTAGCTAGCACAGATACGCAGTATTTT.